This section outlines one T cell receptor (beta chain) sequence together with its context. The CDR3 has 13 amino acids. CDR1 is SEHNR, CDR2 FQNEAQ, per germline (reference sequence). Between the trimmed V and J ends, which lost 4 bases and 6 bases, there was a span of 12 bases. The record originates from a study of OX40 agonist ivuxolimab in advanced cancers. Study context: The dose-escalation cohort had hepatocellular carcinoma, melanoma, renal cell or head and neck cancer. Partial responses were recorded for three patients, including one with hepatocellular carcinoma and two with cutaneous melanoma.

Generated by immunoSEQ multiplex PCR, the TCRdb table keeps only in-frame clones and is missing some. The sample includes approximately 20,000 clones, roughly 89% seen only once; the top ten take around half. This specimen consisted of CD4+ or CD8+ T cells sorted from blood, obtained in a trial of the OX40 agonist ivuxolimab. The TCR originated in an adult with an advanced solid tumor such as melanoma, head and neck, liver or kidney cancer. The V call is TRBV7-9, the J call TRBJ1-2; TRBD1 might be the D (6 bases). The CDR3 loop reads CASSSGGADGYTF. The DNA of the CDR3 is TGTGCCAGCAGCTCCGGGGGCGCAGATGGCTACACCTTC.